This is a list of T cell receptor beta chains from one sample in a study of blood T cell repertoires in COVID-19. The data were produced by immunoSEQ multiplex PCR, yet TCRdb's version contains in-frame clones alone and is incomplete. The sample comprises about 230,000 clones, about nine tenths of which are singletons, and over 2% rests with the top ten. Sequenced: PBMCs or T cells enriched from blood (not recorded which). The receptors originated from a woman in her forties with acute COVID-19. Each CDR3 is given with its conserved first and last residue. Fields, in order: CDR3 protein, CDR3 DNA, V gene, J gene, clone size, D gene. A D gene is named only where the DNA matches it firmly. Clone sizes are given selectively: once, few, many, or a class where the clone is expanded.

CDR3 protein: CATSDFGQSYGYTF
CDR3 DNA: TGTGCCACCAGTGATTTCGGACAGAGCTATGGCTACACCTTC
V gene: TRBV24-1
J gene: TRBJ1-2
clone size: NA
D gene: NA

CDR3 protein: CASKGEGQGNTIYF
CDR3 DNA: TGTGCCAGCAAGGGGGAGGGGCAGGGAAACACCATATATTTT
V gene: TRBV27
J gene: TRBJ1-3
clone size: NA
D gene: NA

CDR3 protein: CASSLDSGLAGRNSYNEQFF
CDR3 DNA: TGTGCCAGCAGCTTAGATTCAGGACTAGCGGGCCGCAACTCCTACAATGAGCAGTTCTTC
V gene: TRBV11-3
J gene: TRBJ2-1
clone size: few
D gene: TRBD2

CDR3 protein: CASSRQAQGDYTGELFF
CDR3 DNA: TGTGCCAGCTCACGCCAGGCACAGGGGGATTACACCGGGGAGCTGTTTTTT
V gene: TRBV18
J gene: TRBJ2-2
clone size: NA
D gene: TRBD1

CDR3 protein: CASSPHPLAGSYNEQFF
CDR3 DNA: TGTGCCAGCAGCCCCCACCCCCTAGCGGGGTCCTACAATGAGCAGTTCTTC
V gene: TRBV11-3
J gene: TRBJ2-1
clone size: NA
D gene: TRBD2

CDR3 protein: CASSAPGYGYTF
CDR3 DNA: TGTGCCAGCAGTGCGCCAGGGTATGGCTACACCTTC
V gene: TRBV25-1
J gene: TRBJ1-2
clone size: NA
D gene: NA

CDR3 protein: CASNQRGRGRYGELFF
CDR3 DNA: TGTGCCAGCAACCAAAGGGGGAGGGGACGTTACGGGGAGCTGTTTTTT
V gene: TRBV28
J gene: TRBJ2-2
clone size: NA
D gene: NA

CDR3 protein: CASSYSYGYGYTF
CDR3 DNA: TGTGCCAGCAGTTATTCTTACGGGTATGGCTACACCTTC
V gene: TRBV6-5
J gene: TRBJ1-2
clone size: once
D gene: NA

CDR3 protein: CAWGFAQGGRETQYF
CDR3 DNA: TGTGCCTGGGGATTCGCACAGGGGGGCCGAGAGACCCAGTACTTC
V gene: TRBV30
J gene: TRBJ2-5
clone size: NA
D gene: TRBD1

CDR3 protein: CSVEVQGAPYEQYF
CDR3 DNA: TGCAGCGTTGAAGTTCAGGGGGCCCCCTACGAGCAGTACTTC
V gene: TRBV29-1
J gene: TRBJ2-7
clone size: NA
D gene: TRBD1

CDR3 protein: CATSGSGTYNEQFF
CDR3 DNA: TGTGCCACCAGTGGGAGCGGGACCTACAATGAGCAGTTCTTC
V gene: TRBV24-1
J gene: TRBJ2-1
clone size: NA
D gene: TRBD2

CDR3 protein: CAYLTGDEKLFF
CDR3 DNA: TGTGCCTATCTAACAGGTGACGAAAAACTGTTTTTT
V gene: TRBV30
J gene: TRBJ1-4
clone size: NA
D gene: NA

CDR3 protein: CASSAGGLYQETQYF
CDR3 DNA: TGTGCCAGCAGCGCGGGGGGCCTGTACCAAGAGACCCAGTACTTC
V gene: TRBV6-5
J gene: TRBJ2-5
clone size: NA
D gene: TRBD2

CDR3 protein: CAWRPGQGTGYTF
CDR3 DNA: TGTGCCTGGAGGCCGGGACAGGGGACGGGCTACACCTTC
V gene: TRBV30
J gene: TRBJ1-2
clone size: NA
D gene: TRBD1

CDR3 protein: CASSLIGRLASFGELFF
CDR3 DNA: TGTGCCAGCTCACTCATCGGGAGACTAGCGTCCTTTGGGGAGCTGTTTTTT
V gene: TRBV18
J gene: TRBJ2-2
clone size: once
D gene: TRBD2

CDR3 protein: CASSQDRGISPLHF
CDR3 DNA: TGTGCCAGCAGCCAGGACAGGGGTATATCACCCCTCCACTTT
V gene: TRBV5-6
J gene: TRBJ1-6
clone size: once
D gene: TRBD1

CDR3 protein: CASSPPGTGAYQETQYF
CDR3 DNA: TGTGCCAGCTCACCACCGGGGACAGGAGCTTACCAAGAGACCCAGTACTTC
V gene: TRBV18
J gene: TRBJ2-5
clone size: NA
D gene: TRBD1

CDR3 protein: CAWNLGLGTEAFF
CDR3 DNA: TGTGCCTGGAACTTGGGGCTGGGCACTGAAGCTTTCTTT
V gene: TRBV30
J gene: TRBJ1-1
clone size: NA
D gene: NA

CDR3 protein: CASSSGAAYNEQFF
CDR3 DNA: TGTGCCAGCAGCAGCGGGGCCGCGTACAATGAGCAGTTCTTC
V gene: TRBV7-2
J gene: TRBJ2-1
clone size: NA
D gene: TRBD2

CDR3 protein: CASSFDRGNYGYTF
CDR3 DNA: TGTGCCAGCAGTTTCGACAGGGGGAACTATGGCTACACCTTC
V gene: TRBV7-9
J gene: TRBJ1-2
clone size: NA
D gene: TRBD1

CDR3 protein: CASSFGSSGPSNNEQFF
CDR3 DNA: TGTGCCAGCAGCTTTGGTTCTAGCGGGCCTTCAAACAATGAGCAGTTCTTC
V gene: TRBV11-3
J gene: TRBJ2-1
clone size: NA
D gene: TRBD2

CDR3 protein: CAWSVLRGQASGYTF
CDR3 DNA: TGTGCCTGGAGTGTACTTAGGGGGCAGGCGAGCGGCTACACCTTC
V gene: TRBV30
J gene: TRBJ1-2
clone size: NA
D gene: TRBD1

CDR3 protein: CATSDSGTGSDQPQHF
CDR3 DNA: TGTGCCACCAGTGACTCCGGGACAGGGAGCGATCAGCCCCAGCATTTT
V gene: TRBV24-1
J gene: TRBJ1-5
clone size: NA
D gene: TRBD1